These 10 T cell receptor beta chains originate from one sample sequenced in a study of identical twins (dated by TCRdb to about 2016). Library generation was performed with 5' RACE. The listed sequencing device is Illumina HiSeq 2000. TCRdb redid the processing of the public reads, applying fastp at Q25 and MiXCR, and retained in-frame beta chains. Each entry is one CDR3 protein sequence, shown with its most common DNA and genes. This sample is represented by 250,000 or so distinct CDR3 sequences; about 13% of them were singletons. The ten top clones hold around 4% of the sample. This same sample was also part of a study on yellow fever vaccine responses in identical twins.

Source material: memory (CD45RO+) T cells sorted from blood. The sample's cell subset or site label, in plain terms: CD45RO+ enriched T cells. These receptors all stem from a woman aged 18-29 years in good health.

This chain uses TRBV3-1 with TRBJ2-1; weak D call: TRBD1 (6 bases). V lost 1 base and J 6 bases, leaving 13 bases between the germline ends. The germline V gene has CDR1 LGHDT and CDR2 YNNKEL (reference sequence). The CDR3 is 15 amino acids. CDR3 protein: CASSQVQGRLNEQFF. The CDR3 DNA reads TGTGCCAGCAGCCAAGTGCAGGGGCGGCTCAATGAGCAGTTCTTC.

This clonotype was observed many times. The J gene is TRBJ2-3, the V gene TRBV7-2; D may correspond to TRBD1 or TRBD2 (5 bases each). The CDR3 is 13 residues long. Germline V gene data show CDR1 as SGHTA and CDR2 as FQGNSA. V lost 1 base and J 5 bases, leaving 7 bases between the germline ends. The chain's CDR3 is CASSLVGVDTQYF. CDR3 DNA: TGTGCCAGCAGCTTAGTGGGGGTAGATACGCAGTATTTT.

This clonotype appeared a few times. The chain joins TRBV7-9 to TRBJ1-5; maybe TRBD1 (5 bases). V dropped 4 bases and J dropped 3 bases, with 10 bases sitting between them. The length of the CDR3 is 14 residues. Germline V gene sequence: CDR1 SEHNR, CDR2 FQNEAQ (reference sequence). The CDR3 is CASSSGRVNQPQHF. Written as DNA, the CDR3 is TGTGCCAGCAGCTCGGGACGGGTCAATCAGCCCCAGCATTTT.

The table lists this clonotype with many counts. The V and J genes are TRBV28 and TRBJ2-2; 7 bases line up with TRBD2. From germline, CDR1 is MDHEN and CDR2 SYDVKM. This CDR3 has 16 residues. Losses at the gene ends were 6 bases for V and 0 bases for J; bases not matched to a gene: 7. The CDR3 region has the DNA TGTGCCAGCAGCCAAGCGGGGCAAGCGAACACCGGGGAGCTGTTTTTT. This sequence encodes CASSQAGQANTGELFF.

This clonotype was seen repeatedly, ten times or more. The chain recombines TRBV4-2 with TRBJ1-6; D is unclear. Trimming took 0 bases from V and 0 from J, leaving 15 bases between them. Germline V lookup: CDR1 LGHNA, CDR2 YNFKEQ. The CDR3 has 19 amino acids. The DNA for the CDR3 is TGTGCCAGCAGCCAAGATTTGTTGGGCGGGAGCTCCTATAATTCACCCCTCCACTTT. As protein: CASSQDLLGGSSYNSPLHF.

Only a few counts were recorded for this clonotype. This chain links TRBV12-3 or TRBV12-4 with TRBJ2-1; TRBD2 matches at 15 bases. Losses at the gene ends were 6 bases for V and 9 bases for J; bases not matched to a gene: 3. CDR3 size: 14 residues. CDR3 in amino acids: CASRGLAGGGEQFF. The CDR3 bases are TGTGCCAGCAGAGGACTAGCGGGGGGGGGTGAGCAGTTCTTC.

Only a few counts were recorded for this clonotype. This chain uses TRBV24-1 with TRBJ2-1, with a possible D match to TRBD2 (5 bases). V lost 3 bases and J 9 bases, leaving 11 bases between the germline ends. The CDR3 is made up of 13 amino acids. From germline, CDR1 is KGHDR and CDR2 SFDVKD. The CDR3 sequence: CATSDVRAAEQFF. The CDR3 bases are TGTGCCACCAGTGATGTGCGGGCAGCTGAGCAGTTCTTC.

This sequence joins TRBV7-2 and TRBJ2-5; D might be TRBD2 (5 bases). V gave up 5 bases and J gave up 3 bases, with 10 bases separating them. This CDR3 is built from 13 residues. Looked up from germline, CDR1 is SGHTA and CDR2 is FQGNSA. The CDR3 DNA reads as TGTGCCAGCAGCGCGGGCTTCAAAGAGACCCAGTACTTC. Its protein is CASSAGFKETQYF.

This clonotype turned up a few times. This chain links TRBV20-1 with TRBJ1-1; D unclear. Trimming removed 3 bases from V and 3 bases from J, with 11 bases in between. Per the germline V gene, CDR1 is DFQATT and CDR2 is SNEGSKA (reference sequence). The CDR3 length is 13 residues. The chain's CDR3 is CSASNSGHTEAFF. DNA of the CDR3: TGCAGTGCTAGTAATTCGGGTCACACTGAAGCTTTCTTT.

This clonotype was observed a few times. J is TRBJ2-5 and V is TRBV18, with 9 bases matching TRBD1. This CDR3 is 16 amino acids long. Germline loops: CDR1 KGHSH, CDR2 LQKENI. Trimming took 5 bases from V and 5 from J; bases not matched to a gene: 12. The CDR3 loop is CASSTSRDRVRETQYF. The CDR3 region has the DNA TGTGCCAGCTCAACCAGCCGGGACAGGGTACGGGAGACCCAGTACTTC.